This T cell receptor (beta chain) was recovered during a study of blood T cells in healthy people across ages (dated by TCRdb to the mid-2010s). The study in broad terms: In model experiments, template switching captured roughly one uniquely barcoded TCR beta cDNA molecule for every two T cells. Donors were grouped into four age groups: young (average about 15 years), middle-aged (39), aged (around 60) and long-lived (82). For two donors (one aged 18 to 30 and one aged 80 or older), the study analyzed two additional independent replicas of 1 million unique cDNA reads from the same blood draw. To track age-related changes in TCR beta repertoire diversity, the study relied on deep sequencing normalized with unique cDNA molecular identifiers. To avoid experimental bias, donors of different ages were randomly spread across the sequencing lanes.

V is pruned by 1 base and J by 0 bases, leaving 5 bases of the junction without a gene match. In the germline V gene (reference sequence), CDR1 corresponds to DFQATT and CDR2 to SNEGSKA. The CDR3 measures 18 amino acids from cysteine to phenylalanine. The sequence is cut down to CDR3 DNA, 54 bases in frame from base 1. A remark on this clonotype: Its antigen specificity is not known. No base-level quality is on record; no much larger clone is a single base apart.

Systemically healthy Caucasian individuals from Russia, some 40 in total and aged about 6 to 100 years, were included as donors. About 10 milliliters of peripheral blood were collected from each donor into EDTA-treated Vacutainer tubes. Ficoll-Paque density-gradient centrifugation was used to isolate PBMCs, with at least 6 million per sample. Trizol reagent was used to extract total RNA from PBMCs, with at least 6 micrograms per sample. For every donor, flow cytometry on a PBMC aliquot measured the percentage of naive CD45RAhigh/CD27high T cells. Libraries were made using 5' RACE. Sequenced on an Illumina HiSeq 2500. The second PCR ran for about 6 to 12 cycles and used a J-beta primer mix along with a sample-barcoded 5' primer. A unique molecular identifier was introduced onto each TCR beta cDNA molecule by a template-switch 5' adaptor carrying 12 random nucleotides. Each sample yielded at least 2.5 million CDR3-containing paired-end reads. The Mint cDNA synthesis kit, primed by a TRBC-specific oligonucleotide, was used to synthesize first-strand cDNA from all RNA. All cDNA was treated with uracil-DNA glycosylase and then went through a first 18-cycle PCR with the universal primers M1SS and BC2_uni_R. On the authors' methods: For normalization, 1 million high-quality reads, each with a distinct molecular identifier, were randomly selected from each sample. Instead of being binned into consensus sequences, reads that shared molecular identifiers were thrown out. CDR3 identification, clonotype clustering and error correction used MiTCR with a Q25 quality threshold and the strictest error-elimination algorithm. Lower-bound total TCR beta diversity was estimated with a nonparametric unseen species model using Euler transformation. The public reads were reanalyzed by TCRdb: fastp trimming at Q25, MiXCR alignment, in-frame beta chains only. Entries are consolidated by CDR3 protein sequence, retaining the most common genes and DNA. The V and J calls and clone size are TCRdb's, not the authors'. The sample yields 650,000 to 1,000,000 distinct CDR3 sequences; under 40% were counted once. 13% of the sample belongs to the ten largest clones.

The research as a whole found: Because donor CMV infection status was unknown, age-related changes in expanded clonotypes were potentially confounded. Estimates of total diversity based on one million sequenced T cells were regarded as lower bounds and as underestimates. Observed TCR beta diversity correlated strongly with the percentage of naive T cells measured by flow cytometry. Compared with the aged group, the long-lived group had more naive CD4+ T cells, fewer expanded clones and increased TCR diversity, a pattern suggesting age selection. As age increased, observed TCR beta diversity per million T cells dropped in a roughly linear way, and a significant reduction was already evident by age approximately 40. Conclusive comparison of naive and antigen-experienced compartments was prevented by the profiling of bulk unsorted PBMCs.

The chain couples TRBV20-1 to TRBJ2-6, with 11 central nucleotides matching TRBD2. The sequence was collected from a man aged 18 to 29 in good health. The sequencing input was blood. The DNA sequence is TGCAGTGCTAGAGGGACTAGCGGGCTCTCCTCTGGGGCCAACGTCCTGACTTTC. Its protein reads: CSARGTSGLSSGANVLTF.